These 25 T cell receptor beta chains originate from one sample sequenced in a study of blood T cells in healthy people across ages (dated by TCRdb to between 2015 and 2016). Library construction relied on 5' RACE. Data came from an Illumina HiSeq 2500. A second PCR of roughly 7 to 11 cycles was performed with a sample-barcoded 5' primer and a J-beta primer mix. TCRdb took the public reads, trimmed them with fastp at Q25, ran MiXCR for clone calling and kept in-frame beta chains. Rows matching on CDR3 protein sequence are summarized as one entry with the most common DNA and genes. Within this sample are about 1,400,000 distinct CDR3 sequences, with roughly 40% of them counted one time only. The ten largest clones take up approximately 7.9% of the sample. The specimen sequenced was blood. Every receptor here comes from a woman under 30 in good health.

There are a few counts of this clonotype. V gene TRBV20-1 combines with J gene TRBJ2-3, with 8 bases identical to TRBD1. The length of the CDR3 is 16 residues. V trimming: 6 bases; J trimming: 9 bases; junction bases outside the gene matches: 20. The germline CDR1 and CDR2 sequences are DFQATT and SNEGSKA (reference sequence). CDR3 sequence reads: CSANGLGDRGQLTQYF. The CDR3 DNA reads TGCAGTGCAAATGGGCTCGGAGACAGGGGTCAGTTGACGCAGTATTTT.

A few counts support this clonotype. J is TRBJ2-7 and V is TRBV21-1; the table assigns TRBD1, which was not confirmed against the DNA. TRBV21-1 is a pseudogene locus. The CDR3 spans 15 residues. CDR3 nucleotides: TGTGCCAGCAGCAAAGTCCGGGGCACGGGGTACGAGCAGTACTTC. Translation gives CASSKVRGTGYEQYF.

In its sample, this clonotype was seen once. One junction end does not reproduce the germline sequence, and a read error may be involved. The chain is built from TRBV4-2 and TRBJ2-5; no clear D. The CDR3 runs to 15 residues. Germline loops: CDR1 LGHNA, CDR2 YNFKEQ. The CDR3 region has the DNA TGTGCCAGCAGCCAAGGCCCTACAGCGCAAGAGTCCCAGTACTTC. Protein product: CASSQGPTAQESQYF.

The chain recombines TRBV5-8 with TRBJ1-4, with 8 bases aligning to TRBD1. The junction had 13 bases not matched to a gene; V was cut back by 4 bases and J by 8 bases. The V gene's germline CDR1 is SGHTS and CDR2 YDEGEE. CDR3 size: 16 residues. CDR3 nucleotides: TGTGCCAGCAGCATGGGGCCCGGACAGGGCAAGGAAAAACTGTTTTTT. Its translation: CASSMGPGQGKEKLFF.

The J gene is TRBJ2-5, the V gene TRBV9, with 10 bases aligning to TRBD1. With V trimmed by 4 bases and J by 3 bases, 3 bases remained unmatched. Germline V gene data show CDR1 as SGDLS and CDR2 as YYNGEE. The CDR3 loop spans 14 amino acids. CDR3 DNA: TGTGCCAGCAGCCAGACAGGGGGCGAAGAGACCCAGTACTTC. Amino acid sequence: CASSQTGGEETQYF.

The rearrangement uses TRBV29-1 and TRBJ2-5, with 8 positions matching TRBD1. V dropped 7 bases and J dropped 11; count of bases not matched to a gene: 15. CDR1 is SQVTM, CDR2 ANQGSEA, per germline. The CDR3 covers 13 residues. CDR3 coding DNA: TGCAGCGCATCGGAACAGGGGGTTGGTGAGCAGTACTTC. Amino acid sequence: CSASEQGVGEQYF.

The V and J genes are TRBV5-1 and TRBJ2-7, with D perhaps matching TRBD1 or TRBD2 (6 bases each). The germline gives CDR1 SGHRS, CDR2 YFSETQ. CDR3 length: 17 amino acids. Trimming left V 0 bases short and J 0 bases short, with 16 bases between. CDR3 protein: CASSLVYSGQSSYEQYF. CDR3 nucleotides: TGCGCCAGCAGCTTGGTGTATAGCGGACAGAGCTCCTACGAGCAGTACTTC.

The chain is built from TRBV3-1 and TRBJ2-3, with 9 bases identical to TRBD2. V was clipped by 2 bases and J by 2 bases; unmatched bases: 11. The germline gives CDR1 LGHDT, CDR2 YNNKEL (reference sequence). The CDR3 spans 18 residues. CDR3 nucleotide sequence: TGTGCCAGCAGCCAAAACAGACTAGCGGTTTTGGACACAGATACGCAGTATTTT. This gives the protein CASSQNRLAVLDTDTQYF.

The J gene is TRBJ2-1, the V gene TRBV20-1; the match to TRBD2 covers 11 bases. The germline gives CDR1 DFQATT, CDR2 SNEGSKA (reference sequence). V lost 5 bases, J lost 6 bases, and 6 bases stayed unmatched. The CDR3 is 14 amino acids. The CDR3 loop reads CSASGLADFNEQFF. The CDR3 DNA reads as TGCAGTGCTTCGGGACTAGCGGATTTCAATGAGCAGTTCTTC.

This chain uses TRBV2 with TRBJ2-5, with 7 bases lining up with TRBD1. The CDR3 sequence is 14 residues long. Trimming took 6 bases from V and 11 from J; bases not matched to a gene: 15. In germline, CDR1 is SNHLY, CDR2 FYNNEI. CDR3 protein: CASSADVTGNEQYF. The CDR3 coding sequence is TGTGCCAGCAGCGCTGATGTGACAGGGAATGAGCAGTACTTC.

V is TRBV12-5 and J is TRBJ2-5; possibly TRBD1 or TRBD2 for D (6 bases each). Trimming removed 5 bases at V and 5 bases at J, with 15 bases between. Germline values: CDR1 LGHNT, CDR2 FRNRAP. The CDR3 runs to 14 residues. In DNA form, the CDR3 reads TGTGCTAGTGGTCCTCCTACAGGGAGGGAGACCCAGTACTTC. Amino acids: CASGPPTGRETQYF.

The chain is built from TRBV6-6 and TRBJ2-4; 12 nucleotides line up with TRBD2. Near its end, the DNA agrees better with TRBJ2-7, so the J call may be wrong. This CDR3 is built from 15 residues. Germline V gene lookup returns CDR1 MNHNY and CDR2 SVGAGI (reference sequence). The DNA for the CDR3 is TGTGCCAGCAGTACTAGCGGGGGGAACCACTACGAGCAGTACTTC. It codes for CASSTSGGNHYEQYF.

The chain links TRBV7-9 to TRBJ1-5; D perhaps matches TRBD1 (5 bases). The germline gives CDR1 SEHNR, CDR2 FQNEAQ (reference sequence). CDR3 length: 12 amino acids. V was cut by 7 bases and J by 7 bases, with 11 bases left in between. Here the CDR3 reads CASTLGDQPQHF. The CDR3 DNA reads as TGTGCCAGCACCTTGGGGGACCAGCCCCAGCATTTT.

The genes are TRBV7-6 and TRBJ2-3; 9 bases agree with TRBD2. The CDR3 loop spans 16 amino acids. Germline V lookup: CDR1 SGHVS, CDR2 FNYEAQ. With V trimmed by 0 bases and J by 3 bases, 4 bases remained unmatched. The CDR3 loop is CASSLAASGATDTQYF. The CDR3 region has the DNA TGTGCCAGCAGCTTAGCGGCTAGCGGGGCGACAGATACGCAGTATTTT. Together with reference TRBV7-6 and TRBJ2-3, the CDR3 gives the full variable domain: GAGVSQSPRYKVTKRGQDVALRCDPISGHVSLYWYRQALGQGPEFLTYFNYEAQQDKSGLPNDRFSAERPEGSISTLTIQRTEQRDSAMYRCASSLAASGATDTQYFGPGTRLTVL.

The sample holds one count of this clonotype. This chain links TRBV2 with TRBJ2-7; 9 nucleotides agree with TRBD2. V dropped 4 bases and J dropped 1; count of bases not matched to a gene: 20. The CDR3 runs to 20 residues. Germline CDR1 SNHLY, CDR2 FYNNEI. CDR3 coding DNA: TGTGCCAGCAGTGCCCATTTCACCGGGACTAGCTCCCTATTATCCTACGAGCAGTACTTC. Residues: CASSAHFTGTSSLLSYEQYF.

The chain uses TRBV5-1 and TRBJ1-2, with D possibly matching TRBD1 (5 bases). In germline, CDR1 is SGHRS, CDR2 YFSETQ. V shed 0 bases and J shed 8 bases, with 20 bases lying between them. This CDR3 is built from 16 residues. The CDR3: CASSLGAGTANGGYTF. The CDR3 nucleotides read TGCGCCAGCAGCTTGGGAGCTGGGACGGCAAATGGAGGCTACACCTTC.

This clonotype occurred once. The chain employs TRBV20-1 and TRBJ1-2; D is uncertain. The germline V and J ends were trimmed by 6 bases and 2 bases, with 16 bases remaining between them. CDR3 size: 14 residues. Per germline, CDR1 DFQATT and CDR2 SNEGSKA (reference sequence). CDR3 protein: CSASPMDGNYGYTF. The CDR3 DNA reads as TGCAGTGCCAGCCCTATGGACGGGAACTATGGCTACACCTTC.

Comments on this clonotype: Germline and junction disagree at one end, which may indicate a read error. The rearrangement joins TRBV6-5 to TRBJ2-7, with 7 bases identical to TRBD2. CDR1 is MNHEY and CDR2 is SVGAGI in the germline V gene. The CDR3 spans 16 residues. In DNA, the CDR3 is TGTGCCAGCAGTGACTCGTACAGCGGGATCTTCTACGAGCAGTACTTC. Residues: CASSDSYSGIFYEQYF.

Note on this clonotype: At one boundary the junction diverges from the germline segment, which might be a read error. The chain links TRBV20-1 to TRBJ2-5; no clear D gene. CDR1 is DFQATT and CDR2 is SNEGSKA in the germline V gene (reference sequence). The CDR3 contains 11 residues. CDR3 sequence reads: CSARESEAQYF. CDR3 nucleotide sequence: TGCAGTGCTAGAGAGTCAGAGGCCCAGTACTTC.

The rearrangement uses TRBV2 and TRBJ1-3, with 7 bases lining up with TRBD1. The V gene end was trimmed by 6 bases and the J gene end by 0 bases; junction bases not matched to a gene: 14. Germline loops: CDR1 SNHLY, CDR2 FYNNEI. This CDR3 contains 18 residues. In DNA form, the CDR3 reads TGTGCCAGCAGCAGGTTCCAGCCGGGACAGCACTCTGGAAACACCATATATTTT. It yields the protein CASSRFQPGQHSGNTIYF.

This clonotype was observed a few times. This chain connects TRBV20-1 to TRBJ2-3, with 8 bases aligning to TRBD1. CDR1 is DFQATT and CDR2 is SNEGSKA in the germline V gene (reference sequence). The V and J ends lost 6 bases and 2 bases, in that order; junction bases with no gene match: 7. The CDR3 extends over 14 amino acids. CDR3 nucleotide sequence: TGCAGTGCGCAGGCGACAGGGGTCACAGATACGCAGTATTTT. Its translation: CSAQATGVTDTQYF.

Points on this clonotype: One end of the junction does not line up with germline, which may come from a read error. V is TRBV12-5 and J is TRBJ2-5, with a possible D match to TRBD2 (5 bases). Germline assignment: CDR1 LGHNT and CDR2 FRNRAP. The CDR3 runs 17 residues. CDR3 protein: CASGLQPRHLWGETQNF. CDR3 nucleotide sequence: TGTGCTAGTGGTTTGCAGCCAAGGCACCTGTGGGGAGAGACCCAGAACTTC.

The chain recombines TRBV10-3 with TRBJ1-2; D gene ambiguous. The CDR3 totals 16 residues. V lost 6 bases to trimming and J lost 4 bases, with 21 bases between them. Per the germline V gene, CDR1 is ENHRY and CDR2 is SYGVKD. CDR3 nucleotide sequence: TGTGCCATCAGCCGCGGAGTAGTGAGGCAGCCCTATGGCTACACCTTC. The encoded protein is CAISRGVVRQPYGYTF.

This clonotype showed up just once. The rearrangement links TRBV2 to TRBJ2-2; D is tentatively TRBD1 or TRBD2 (5 bases each). The germline V gene encodes CDR1 SNHLY and CDR2 FYNNEI. The CDR3 runs 14 residues. Trimming left V 1 base short and J 6 bases short, with 9 bases between. The CDR3 loop is CASSEVEGPGELFF. The CDR3 DNA follows: TGTGCCAGCAGTGAAGTTGAGGGACCCGGGGAGCTGTTTTTT. Full variable domain (rest looked up from reference TRBV2 and TRBJ2-2): EPEVTQTPSHQVTQMGQEVILRCVPISNHLYFYWYRQILGQKVEFLVSFYNNEISEKSEIFDDQFSVERPDGSNFTLKIRSTKLEDSAMYFCASSEVEGPGELFFGEGSRLTVL.

The rearrangement joins TRBV5-1 to TRBJ2-5, with 13 bases lining up with TRBD2. J lost 4 bases, V lost 2 bases, and 2 bases had no gene match. The CDR3 covers 15 residues. The germline V gene has CDR1 SGHRS and CDR2 YFSETQ. The CDR3 DNA follows: TGCGCCAGCAGCTTTACTAGCGGGAGGGGAGAGACCCAGTACTTC. Amino acid sequence: CASSFTSGRGETQYF.